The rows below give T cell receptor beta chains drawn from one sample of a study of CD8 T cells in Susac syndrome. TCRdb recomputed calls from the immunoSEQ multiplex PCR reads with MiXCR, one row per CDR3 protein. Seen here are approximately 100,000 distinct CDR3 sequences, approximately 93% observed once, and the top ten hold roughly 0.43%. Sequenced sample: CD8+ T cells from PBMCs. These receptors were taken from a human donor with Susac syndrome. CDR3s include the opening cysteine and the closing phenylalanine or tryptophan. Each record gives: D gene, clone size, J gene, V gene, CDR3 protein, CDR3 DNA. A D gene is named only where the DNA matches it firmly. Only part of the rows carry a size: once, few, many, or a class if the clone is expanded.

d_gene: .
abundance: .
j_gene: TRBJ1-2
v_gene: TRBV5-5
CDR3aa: CASNGFDVGYTF
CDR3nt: TGTGCCAGCAATGGTTTCGACGTTGGCTACACCTTC

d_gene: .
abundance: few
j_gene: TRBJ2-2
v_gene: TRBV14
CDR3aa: CASSQAGELFF
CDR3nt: TGTGCCAGCAGCCAAGCCGGGGAGCTGTTTTTT

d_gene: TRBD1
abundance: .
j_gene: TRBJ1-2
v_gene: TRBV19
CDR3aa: CASRRGGAIDGYTF
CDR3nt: TGTGCCAGTAGAAGAGGGGGCGCGATTGACGGCTACACCTTC

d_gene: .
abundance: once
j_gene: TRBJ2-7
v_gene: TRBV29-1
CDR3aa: CSVLRPGQVNYEQYF
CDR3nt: TGCAGCGTTCTTAGACCGGGACAAGTCAATTACGAGCAGTACTTC

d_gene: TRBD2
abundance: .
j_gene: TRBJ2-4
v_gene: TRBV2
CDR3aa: CASSVTSEDTKNIQYF
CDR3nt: TGTGCCAGCAGTGTAACTAGCGAGGACACCAAAAACATTCAGTACTTC

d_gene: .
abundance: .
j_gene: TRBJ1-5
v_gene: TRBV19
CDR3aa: CASSPSLGGNQPQHF
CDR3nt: TGTGCCAGTAGCCCCTCCCTGGGGGGCAATCAGCCCCAGCATTTT

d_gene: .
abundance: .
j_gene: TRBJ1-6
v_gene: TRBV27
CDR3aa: CASSLAGLYNSPLHF
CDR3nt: TGTGCCAGCAGTTTAGCAGGTTTATATAATTCACCCCTCCACTTT

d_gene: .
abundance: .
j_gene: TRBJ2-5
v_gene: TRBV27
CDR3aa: CASSLGRGKTQYF
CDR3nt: TGTGCCAGCAGTTTAGGCAGGGGAAAGACCCAGTACTTC

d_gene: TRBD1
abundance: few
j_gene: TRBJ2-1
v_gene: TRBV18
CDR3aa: CASSPGQGGLFF
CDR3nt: TGTGCCAGCTCACCGGGACAGGGCGGGCTGTTCTTC

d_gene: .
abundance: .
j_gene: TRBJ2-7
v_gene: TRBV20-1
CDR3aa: CSARAAAPRPYYEQYF
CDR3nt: TGCAGTGCTAGAGCAGCCGCTCCGCGTCCTTACTACGAGCAGTACTTC

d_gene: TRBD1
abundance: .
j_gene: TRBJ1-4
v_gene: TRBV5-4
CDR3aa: CASSYRDRDEKLFF
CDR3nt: TGTGCCAGCAGCTACCGGGACAGGGACGAAAAACTGTTTTTT

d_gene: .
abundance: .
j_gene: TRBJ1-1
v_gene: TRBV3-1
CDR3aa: CASSQEVGRGTEAFF
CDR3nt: TGTGCCAGCAGCCAAGAGGTAGGGAGGGGAACTGAAGCTTTCTTT

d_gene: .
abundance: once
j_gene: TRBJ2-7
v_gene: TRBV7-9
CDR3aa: CASSSPDRSYEQYF
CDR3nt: TGTGCCAGCAGCTCTCCAGACAGATCCTACGAGCAGTACTTC

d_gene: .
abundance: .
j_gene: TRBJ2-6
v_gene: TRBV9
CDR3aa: CASSVGMGGANVLTF
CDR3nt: TGTGCCAGCAGCGTAGGAATGGGGGGGGCCAACGTCCTGACTTTC

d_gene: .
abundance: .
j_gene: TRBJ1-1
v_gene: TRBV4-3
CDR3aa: CASSRTDENTEAFF
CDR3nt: TGCGCCAGCAGCCGAACGGACGAGAACACTGAAGCTTTCTTT

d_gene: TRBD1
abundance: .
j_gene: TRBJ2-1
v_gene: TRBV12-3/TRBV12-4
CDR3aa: CASSTTGGRGNEQFF
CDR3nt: TGTGCCAGCAGTACAACAGGGGGCAGGGGGAATGAGCAGTTCTTC

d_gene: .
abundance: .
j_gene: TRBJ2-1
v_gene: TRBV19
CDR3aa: CASSTRMKDNEQFF
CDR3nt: TGTGCCAGTAGTACCCGTATGAAAGACAATGAGCAGTTCTTC

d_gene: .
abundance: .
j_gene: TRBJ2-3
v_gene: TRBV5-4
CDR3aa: CASSLVYPDTQYF
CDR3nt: TGTGCCAGCAGCTTGGTTTACCCAGATACGCAGTATTTT

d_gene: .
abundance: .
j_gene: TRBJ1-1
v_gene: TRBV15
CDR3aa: CATSRGQRTEAFF
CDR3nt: TGTGCCACCAGCAGAGGACAGCGCACTGAAGCTTTCTTT

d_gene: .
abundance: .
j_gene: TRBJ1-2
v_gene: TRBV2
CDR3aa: CASLGGGYTF
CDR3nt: TGTGCCAGCCTAGGGGGTGGCTACACCTTC

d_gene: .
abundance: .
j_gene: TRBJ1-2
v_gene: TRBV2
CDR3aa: CASSEGGSYGYTF
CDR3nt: TGTGCCAGCAGTGAAGGGGGCTCCTATGGCTACACCTTC

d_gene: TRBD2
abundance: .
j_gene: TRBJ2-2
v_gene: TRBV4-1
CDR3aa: CASSPGTSGTGELFF
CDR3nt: TGCGCCAGCAGCCCAGGGACTAGCGGCACCGGGGAGCTGTTTTTT

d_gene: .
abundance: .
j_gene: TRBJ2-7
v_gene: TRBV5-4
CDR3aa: CASSPGTKEQYF
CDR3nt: TGTGCCAGCAGTCCCGGGACGAAGGAGCAGTACTTC

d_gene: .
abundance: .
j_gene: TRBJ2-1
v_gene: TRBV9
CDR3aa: CASSLGPVYNEQFF
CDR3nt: TGTGCCAGCAGCCTGGGACCCGTTTACAATGAGCAGTTCTTC

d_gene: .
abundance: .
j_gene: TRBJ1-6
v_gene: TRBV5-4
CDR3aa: CASSHDPTGSTNSPLHF
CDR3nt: TGTGCCAGCAGCCACGACCCGACAGGATCTACTAATTCACCCCTCCACTTT

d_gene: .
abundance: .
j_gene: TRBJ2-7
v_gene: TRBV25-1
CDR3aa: CASSAGTPYEQYF
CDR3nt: TGTGCCAGCAGTGCCGGGACACCCTACGAGCAGTACTTC

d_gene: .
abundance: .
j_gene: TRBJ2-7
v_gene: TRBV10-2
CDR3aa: CASSESIGASYEQYF
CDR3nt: TGCGCCAGCAGTGAGTCGATAGGCGCGAGCTACGAGCAGTACTTC

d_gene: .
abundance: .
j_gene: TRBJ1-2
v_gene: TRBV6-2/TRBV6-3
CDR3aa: CASSYGPVYTF
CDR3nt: TGTGCCAGCAGTTATGGGCCCGTCTACACCTTC

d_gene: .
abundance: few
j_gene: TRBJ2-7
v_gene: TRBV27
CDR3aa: CASSPSGTFYEQYF
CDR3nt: TGTGCCAGCAGTCCCTCCGGCACATTTTACGAGCAGTACTTC

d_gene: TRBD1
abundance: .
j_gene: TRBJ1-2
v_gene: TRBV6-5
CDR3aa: CASSYSGGDGYTF
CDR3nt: TGTGCCAGCAGTTACTCAGGGGGCGATGGCTACACCTTC

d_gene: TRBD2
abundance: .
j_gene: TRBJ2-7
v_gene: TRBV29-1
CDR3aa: CSVVGTSGYEQYF
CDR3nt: TGCAGCGTTGTAGGGACTAGCGGTTACGAGCAGTACTTC

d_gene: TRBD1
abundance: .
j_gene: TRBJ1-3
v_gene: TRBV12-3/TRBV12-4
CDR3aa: CASSSWTGTDTIYF
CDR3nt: TGTGCCAGCAGTTCGTGGACAGGGACGGACACCATATATTTT

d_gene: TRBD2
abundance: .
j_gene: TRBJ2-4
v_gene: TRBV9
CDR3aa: CASSSSGGQAKNIQYF
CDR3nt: TGTGCCAGCAGCTCTAGCGGGGGGCAAGCCAAAAACATTCAGTACTTC

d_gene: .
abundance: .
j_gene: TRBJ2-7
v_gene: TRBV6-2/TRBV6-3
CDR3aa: CASSLGFYEQYF
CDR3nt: TGTGCCAGCAGTTTGGGGTTCTACGAGCAGTACTTC

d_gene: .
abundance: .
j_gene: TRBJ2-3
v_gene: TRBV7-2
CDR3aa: CASSLQRADTPSSTDTQYF
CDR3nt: TGTGCCAGCAGCTTACAGCGGGCGGACACGCCTTCTAGCACAGATACGCAGTATTTT

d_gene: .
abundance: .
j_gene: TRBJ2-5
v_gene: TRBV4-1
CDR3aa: CASSQGTLSEETQYF
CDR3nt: TGCGCCAGCAGCCAAGGGACCTTATCGGAGGAGACCCAGTACTTC

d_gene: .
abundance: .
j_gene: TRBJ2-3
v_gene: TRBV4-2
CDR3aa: CASSQGGGPDTQYF
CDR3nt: TGTGCCAGCAGCCAAGGGGGGGGGCCAGATACGCAGTATTTT

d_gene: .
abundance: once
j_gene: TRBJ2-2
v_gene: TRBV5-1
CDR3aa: CASGPGTEHTGELFF
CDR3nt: TGCGCCAGCGGGCCCGGGACGGAACACACCGGGGAGCTGTTTTTT

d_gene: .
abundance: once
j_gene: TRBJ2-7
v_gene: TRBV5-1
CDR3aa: CASSTWTASYEQYF
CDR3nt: TGCGCCAGCAGCACCTGGACAGCCTCCTACGAGCAGTACTTC

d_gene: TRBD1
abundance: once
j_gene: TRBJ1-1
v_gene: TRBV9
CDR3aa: CASSVQGTGDTEAFF
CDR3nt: TGTGCCAGCAGCGTACAAGGGACAGGGGACACTGAAGCTTTCTTT

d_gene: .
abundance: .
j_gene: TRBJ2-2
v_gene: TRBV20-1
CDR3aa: CSAGVAGGPLTGELFF
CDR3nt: TGCAGTGCTGGCGTAGCTGGGGGGCCTCTTACCGGGGAGCTGTTTTTT